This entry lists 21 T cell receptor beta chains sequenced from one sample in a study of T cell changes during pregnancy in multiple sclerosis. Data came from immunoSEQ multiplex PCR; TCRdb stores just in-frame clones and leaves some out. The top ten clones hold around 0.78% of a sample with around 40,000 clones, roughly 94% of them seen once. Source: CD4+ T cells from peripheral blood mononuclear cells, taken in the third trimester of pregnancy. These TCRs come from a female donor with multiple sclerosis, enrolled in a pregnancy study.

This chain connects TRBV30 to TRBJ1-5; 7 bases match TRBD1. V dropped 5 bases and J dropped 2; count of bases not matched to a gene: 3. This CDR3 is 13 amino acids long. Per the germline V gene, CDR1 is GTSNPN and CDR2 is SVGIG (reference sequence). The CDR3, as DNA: TGTGCCTGGGGACAGGACGGCAATCAGCCCCAGCATTTT. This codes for CAWGQDGNQPQHF.

The CDR3 protein is CASSQTTGANVLTF. The CDR3, as DNA: TGTGCCAGCAGTCAGACTACTGGGGCCAACGTCCTGACTTTC. This rearrangement joins TRBV6-5 to TRBJ2-6; a weak D match, TRBD2 (5 bases). This CDR3 has 14 residues. CDR1 MNHEY and CDR2 SVGAGI come from the germline V gene. V lost 5 bases to trimming and J lost 2 bases, with 7 bases between them.

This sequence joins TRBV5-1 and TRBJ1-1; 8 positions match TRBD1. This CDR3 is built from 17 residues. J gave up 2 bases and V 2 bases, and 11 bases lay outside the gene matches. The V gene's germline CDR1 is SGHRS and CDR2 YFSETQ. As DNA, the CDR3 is TGCGCCAGCAGCTTAAGACCGACAGGGGTCGGCAACACTGAAGCTTTCTTT. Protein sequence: CASSLRPTGVGNTEAFF.

The CDR3 reads CASSVEPLNGYTF. DNA for the CDR3: TGTGCCAGCAGCGTAGAGCCCCTGAATGGCTACACCTTC. The chain joins TRBV9 to TRBJ1-2; D unresolved. Germline V lookup: CDR1 SGDLS, CDR2 YYNGEE. Trimming removed 0 bases at V and 6 bases at J, with 9 bases between. There are 13 residues in the CDR3.

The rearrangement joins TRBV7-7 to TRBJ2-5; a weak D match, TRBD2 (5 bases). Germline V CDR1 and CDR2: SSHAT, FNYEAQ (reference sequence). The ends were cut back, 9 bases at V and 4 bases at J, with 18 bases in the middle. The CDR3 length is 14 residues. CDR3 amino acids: CASSPLAYSETQYF. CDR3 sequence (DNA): TGTGCCAGTAGCCCCCTAGCTTATTCAGAGACCCAGTACTTC.

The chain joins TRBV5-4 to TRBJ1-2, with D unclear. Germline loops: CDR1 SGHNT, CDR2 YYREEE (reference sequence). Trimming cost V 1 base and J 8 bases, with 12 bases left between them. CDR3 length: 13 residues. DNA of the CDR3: TGTGCCAGCAGCTTGTTCGTCAGCGACGGCTACACCTTC. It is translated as CASSLFVSDGYTF.

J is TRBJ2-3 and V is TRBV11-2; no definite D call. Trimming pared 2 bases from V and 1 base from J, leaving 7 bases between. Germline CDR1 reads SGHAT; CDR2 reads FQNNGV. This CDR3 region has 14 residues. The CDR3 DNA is TGTGCCAGCAGCTTAAACAGAGGCACAGATACGCAGTATTTT. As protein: CASSLNRGTDTQYF.

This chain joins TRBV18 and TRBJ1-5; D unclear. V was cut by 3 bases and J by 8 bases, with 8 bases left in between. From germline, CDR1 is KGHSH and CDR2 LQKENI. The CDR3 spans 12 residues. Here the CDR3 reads CASSPSPEPQHF. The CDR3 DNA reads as TGTGCCAGCTCACCTAGTCCGGAGCCCCAGCATTTT.

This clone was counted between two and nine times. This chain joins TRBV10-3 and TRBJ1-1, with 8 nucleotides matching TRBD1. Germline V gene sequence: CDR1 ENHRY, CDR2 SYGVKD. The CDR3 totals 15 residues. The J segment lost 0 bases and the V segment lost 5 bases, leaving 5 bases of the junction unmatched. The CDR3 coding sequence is TGTGCCATCAGTAAGGGACAGGTGTTGAACACTGAAGCTTTCTTT. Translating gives CAISKGQVLNTEAFF.

DNA of the CDR3: TGTGCCAGCAGCGTAGTGGCAGTCCCGTACAATGAGCAGTTCTTC. It yields the protein CASSVVAVPYNEQFF. The chain carries TRBV9 and TRBJ2-1; D gene uncertain. V was trimmed by 0 bases and J by 4 bases, leaving 11 bases between them. Germline V lookup: CDR1 SGDLS, CDR2 YYNGEE. The CDR3 length is 15 residues. Full variable domain (missing parts from reference TRBV9 and TRBJ2-1): DSGVTQTPKHLITATGQRVTLRCSPRSGDLSVYWYQQSLDQGLQFLIQYYNGEERAKGNILERFSAQQFPDLHSELNLSSLELGDSALYFCASSVVAVPYNEQFFGPGTRLTVL.

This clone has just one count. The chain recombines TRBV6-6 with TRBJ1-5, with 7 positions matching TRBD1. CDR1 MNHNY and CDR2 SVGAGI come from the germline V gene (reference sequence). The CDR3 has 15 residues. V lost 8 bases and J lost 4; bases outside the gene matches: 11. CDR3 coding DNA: TGTGCCAGCGGTTCAGGAGGGGGCAGAAATCAGCCCCAGCATTTT. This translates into CASGSGGGRNQPQHF.

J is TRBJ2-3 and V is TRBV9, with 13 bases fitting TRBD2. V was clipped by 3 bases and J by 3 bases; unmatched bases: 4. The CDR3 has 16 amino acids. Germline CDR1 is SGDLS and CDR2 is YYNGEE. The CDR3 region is CASSAQTSGGTDTQYF. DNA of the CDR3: TGTGCCAGCAGCGCACAGACTAGCGGGGGGACAGATACGCAGTATTTT.

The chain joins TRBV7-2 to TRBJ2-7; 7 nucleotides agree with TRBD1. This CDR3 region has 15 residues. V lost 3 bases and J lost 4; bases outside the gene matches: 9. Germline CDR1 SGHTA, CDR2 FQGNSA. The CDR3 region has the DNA TGTGCCAGCAGCTTCGGGACAGAGAATTGGTACGAGCAGTACTTC. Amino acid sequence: CASSFGTENWYEQYF. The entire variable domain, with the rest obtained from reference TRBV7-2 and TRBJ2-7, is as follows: GAGVSQSPSNKVTEKGKDVELRCDPISGHTALYWYRQSLGQGLEFLIYFQGNSAPDKSGLPSDRFSAERTGGSVSTLTIQRTQQEDSAVYLCASSFGTENWYEQYFGPGTRLTVT.

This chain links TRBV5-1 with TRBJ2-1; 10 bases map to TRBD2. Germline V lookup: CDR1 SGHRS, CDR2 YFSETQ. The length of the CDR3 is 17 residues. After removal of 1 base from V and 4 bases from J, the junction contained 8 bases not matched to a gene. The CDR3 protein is CASSLNLAGALYNEQFF. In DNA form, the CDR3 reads TGCGCCAGCAGCTTGAATCTAGCGGGAGCCCTATACAATGAGCAGTTCTTC.

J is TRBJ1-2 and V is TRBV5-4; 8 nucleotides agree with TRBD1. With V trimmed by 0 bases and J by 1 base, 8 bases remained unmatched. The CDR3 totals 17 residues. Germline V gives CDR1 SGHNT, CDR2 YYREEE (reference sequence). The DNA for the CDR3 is TGTGCCAGCAGCTTGGGGACAGGGACAGGCGGTAACTATGGCTACACCTTC. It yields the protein CASSLGTGTGGNYGYTF.

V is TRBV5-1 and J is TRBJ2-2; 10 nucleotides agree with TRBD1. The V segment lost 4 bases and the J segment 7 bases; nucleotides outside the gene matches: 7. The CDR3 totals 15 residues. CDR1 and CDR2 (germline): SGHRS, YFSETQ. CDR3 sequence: CASSTGQGVVGELFF. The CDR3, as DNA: TGCGCCAGCAGCACTGGACAGGGGGTGGTCGGGGAGCTGTTTTTT.

This CDR3 reads CASSKDSLQETQYF. The CDR3 region has the DNA TGTGCCAGCAGCAAGGACAGCCTCCAAGAGACCCAGTACTTC. The J gene is TRBJ2-5, the V gene TRBV7-2; a possible D gene is TRBD1 (6 bases). Germline values: CDR1 SGHTA, CDR2 FQGNSA. The CDR3 runs 14 residues. V lost 5 bases and J lost 1, with 11 bases in between.

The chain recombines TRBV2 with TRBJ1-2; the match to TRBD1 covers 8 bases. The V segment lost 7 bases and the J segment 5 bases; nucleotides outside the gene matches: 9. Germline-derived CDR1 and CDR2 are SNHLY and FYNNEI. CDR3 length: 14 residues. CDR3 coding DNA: TGTGCCAGCATTGGGGGCAGGGGGCATTATGGCTACACCTTC. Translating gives CASIGGRGHYGYTF.

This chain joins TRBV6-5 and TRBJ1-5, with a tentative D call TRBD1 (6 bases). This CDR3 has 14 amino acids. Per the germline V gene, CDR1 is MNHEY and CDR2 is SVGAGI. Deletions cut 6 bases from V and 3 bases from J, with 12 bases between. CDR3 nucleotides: TGTGCCAGCAGCCGGGACATAGTCAATCAGCCCCAGCATTTT. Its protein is CASSRDIVNQPQHF.

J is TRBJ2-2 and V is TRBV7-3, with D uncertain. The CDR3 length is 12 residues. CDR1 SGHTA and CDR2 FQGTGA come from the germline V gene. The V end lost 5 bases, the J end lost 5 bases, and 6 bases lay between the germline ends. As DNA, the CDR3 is TGTGCCAGCAGCCCCATTACCGGGGAGCTGTTTTTT. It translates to CASSPITGELFF.

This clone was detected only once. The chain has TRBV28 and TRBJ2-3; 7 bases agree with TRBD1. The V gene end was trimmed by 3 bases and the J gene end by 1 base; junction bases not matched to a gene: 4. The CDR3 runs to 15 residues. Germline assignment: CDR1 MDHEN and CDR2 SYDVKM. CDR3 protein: CASSFSDRGTDTQYF. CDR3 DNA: TGTGCCAGCAGTTTTTCAGACAGGGGCACAGATACGCAGTATTTT.